This TCR beta chain comes out of a study of T cell responses to AZD1222 COVID-19 vaccine. As to this clone: As yet, its antigen is unknown.

Repertoires were generated with immunoSEQ multiplex PCR, while TCRdb's copy carries only in-frame clones and drops some. Of around 70,000 clones in the sample, around 85% were seen once. Whole-study findings and limits: Nearly half of the spike-specific TCRs reportedly recognize variant regions that carry no mutations.

Germline V CDR1 and CDR2: MGHRA, YSYEKL. The CDR3 spans 18 residues. Germline trimming cut 1 base from V and 1 base from J; bases unmatched to any gene: 6. This specimen consisted of peripheral blood, obtained on day 0 of AZD1222 vaccination. The receptor was isolated from an adult in good health. The chain joins TRBV4-1 to TRBJ1-5; 11 bases match TRBD1. This CDR3 is CASSQGGQGAPSNQPQHF. The CDR3 DNA reads as TGCGCCAGCAGCCAAGGTGGACAGGGGGCGCCGAGCAATCAGCCCCAGCATTTT.